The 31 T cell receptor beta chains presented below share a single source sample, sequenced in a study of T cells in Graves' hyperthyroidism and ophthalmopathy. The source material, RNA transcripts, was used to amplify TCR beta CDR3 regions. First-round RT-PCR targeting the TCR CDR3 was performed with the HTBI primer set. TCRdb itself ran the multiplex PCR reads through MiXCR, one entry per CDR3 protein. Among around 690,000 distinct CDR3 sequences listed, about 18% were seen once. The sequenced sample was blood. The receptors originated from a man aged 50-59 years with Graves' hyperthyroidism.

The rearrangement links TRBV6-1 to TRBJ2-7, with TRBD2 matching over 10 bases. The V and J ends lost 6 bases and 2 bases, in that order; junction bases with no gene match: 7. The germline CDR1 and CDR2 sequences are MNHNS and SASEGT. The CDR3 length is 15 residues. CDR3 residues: CASSGSGGSAYEQYF. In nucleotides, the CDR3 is TGTGCCAGCAGCGGTAGCGGGGGGTCTGCCTACGAGCAGTACTTC.

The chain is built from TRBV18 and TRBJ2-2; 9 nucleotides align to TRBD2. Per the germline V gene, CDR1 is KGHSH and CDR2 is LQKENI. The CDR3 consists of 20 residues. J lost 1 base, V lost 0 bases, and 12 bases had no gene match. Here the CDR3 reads CASSPPFRTSVNMNTGELFF. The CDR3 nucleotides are TGTGCCAGCTCACCACCTTTCAGGACTAGCGTAAACATGAACACCGGGGAGCTGTTTTTT.

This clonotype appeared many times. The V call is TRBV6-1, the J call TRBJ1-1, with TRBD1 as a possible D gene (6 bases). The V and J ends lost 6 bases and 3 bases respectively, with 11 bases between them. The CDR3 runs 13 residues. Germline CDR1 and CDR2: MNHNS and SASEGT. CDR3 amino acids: CASRDTGYTEAFF. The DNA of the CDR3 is TGTGCCAGCAGAGATACAGGGTACACTGAAGCTTTCTTT.

CDR3 protein: CATSLDSYQPQHF. As DNA, the CDR3 is TGTGCCACCAGCCTGGATTCTTATCAGCCCCAGCATTTT. The gene calls are TRBV24-1 and TRBJ1-5; D unclear. Germline V lookup: CDR1 KGHDR, CDR2 SFDVKD. This CDR3 spans 13 amino acids. Trimming removed 7 bases from V and 5 bases from J, with 11 bases in between.

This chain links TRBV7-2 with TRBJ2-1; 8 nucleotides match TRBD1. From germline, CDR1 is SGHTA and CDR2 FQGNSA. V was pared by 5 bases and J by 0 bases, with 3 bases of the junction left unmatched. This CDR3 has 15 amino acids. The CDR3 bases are TGTGCCAGCAGCGAGGACAGGGACTCCTACAATGAGCAGTTCTTC. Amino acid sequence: CASSEDRDSYNEQFF.

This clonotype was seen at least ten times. Here the CDR3 DNA reads TGTGCCAGCAGTCGGAATCTAGCGGAGGGGGGGGAGCAGTTCTTC. Amino acids: CASSRNLAEGGEQFF. This chain links TRBV11-1 with TRBJ2-1; D is possibly TRBD2 (7 bases). Germline V gene data show CDR1 as SGHAT and CDR2 as FQDESV (reference sequence). Deletions cut 6 bases from V and 10 bases from J, with 22 bases between. This CDR3 has 15 amino acids.

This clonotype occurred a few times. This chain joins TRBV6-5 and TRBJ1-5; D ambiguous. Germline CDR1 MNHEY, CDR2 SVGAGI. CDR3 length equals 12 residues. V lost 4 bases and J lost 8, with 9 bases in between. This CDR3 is CASSSTEEPQHF. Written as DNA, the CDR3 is TGTGCCAGCAGTTCCACCGAGGAGCCCCAGCATTTT.

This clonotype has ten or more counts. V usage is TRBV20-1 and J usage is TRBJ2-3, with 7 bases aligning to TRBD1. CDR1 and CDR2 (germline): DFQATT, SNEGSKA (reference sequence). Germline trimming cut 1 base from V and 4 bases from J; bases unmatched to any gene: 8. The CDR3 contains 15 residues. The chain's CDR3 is CSARAATGTADTQYF. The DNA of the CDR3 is TGCAGTGCTAGAGCCGCGACAGGGACGGCAGATACGCAGTATTTT.

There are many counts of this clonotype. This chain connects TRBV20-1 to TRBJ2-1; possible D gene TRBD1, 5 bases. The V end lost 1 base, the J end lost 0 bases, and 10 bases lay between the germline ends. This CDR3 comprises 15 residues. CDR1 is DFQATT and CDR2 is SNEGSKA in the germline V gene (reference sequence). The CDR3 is CSARGGHSSYNEQFF. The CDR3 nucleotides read TGCAGTGCTAGAGGGGGCCACAGCTCCTACAATGAGCAGTTCTTC.

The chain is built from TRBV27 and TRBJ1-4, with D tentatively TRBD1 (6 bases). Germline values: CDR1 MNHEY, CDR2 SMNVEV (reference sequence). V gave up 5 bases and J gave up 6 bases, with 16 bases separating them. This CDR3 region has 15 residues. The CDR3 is CASSGGQPEDEKLFF. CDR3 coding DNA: TGTGCCAGCAGTGGAGGACAGCCCGAGGATGAAAAACTGTTTTTT.

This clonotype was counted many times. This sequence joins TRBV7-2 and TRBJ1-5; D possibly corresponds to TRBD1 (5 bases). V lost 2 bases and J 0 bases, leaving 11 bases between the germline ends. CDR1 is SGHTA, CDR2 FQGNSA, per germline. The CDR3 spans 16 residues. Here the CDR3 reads CASSLSGGNSNQPQHF. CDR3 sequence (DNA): TGTGCCAGCAGCTTATCCGGGGGAAATAGCAATCAGCCCCAGCATTTT.

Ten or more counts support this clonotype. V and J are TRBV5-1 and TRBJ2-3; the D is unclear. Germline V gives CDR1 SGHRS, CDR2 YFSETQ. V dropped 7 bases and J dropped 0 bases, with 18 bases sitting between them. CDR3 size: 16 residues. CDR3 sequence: CASRTLGRSSTDTQYF. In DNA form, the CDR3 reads TGCGCCAGCCGAACCCTAGGGCGATCTAGCACAGATACGCAGTATTTT.

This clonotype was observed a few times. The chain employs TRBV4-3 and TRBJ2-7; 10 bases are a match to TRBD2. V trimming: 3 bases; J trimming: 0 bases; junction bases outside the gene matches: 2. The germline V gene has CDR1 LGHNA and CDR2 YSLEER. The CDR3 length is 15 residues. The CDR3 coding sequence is TGCGCCAGCAGCCAGCTAGCGGGGGCCTCCTACGAGCAGTACTTC. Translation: CASSQLAGASYEQYF.

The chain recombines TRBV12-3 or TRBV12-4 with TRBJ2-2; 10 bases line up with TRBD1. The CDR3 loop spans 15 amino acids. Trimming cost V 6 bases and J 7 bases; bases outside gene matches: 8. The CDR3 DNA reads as TGTGCCAGCAGAAAGCCGGGACAGGGGTACGGGGAGCTGTTTTTT. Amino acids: CASRKPGQGYGELFF.

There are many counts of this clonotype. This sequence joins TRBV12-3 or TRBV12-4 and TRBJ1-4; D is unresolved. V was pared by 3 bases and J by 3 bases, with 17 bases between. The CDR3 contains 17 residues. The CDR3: CASSLGPFETSNEKLFF. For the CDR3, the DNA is TGTGCCAGCAGTTTGGGTCCGTTCGAGACCTCTAATGAAAAACTGTTTTTT.

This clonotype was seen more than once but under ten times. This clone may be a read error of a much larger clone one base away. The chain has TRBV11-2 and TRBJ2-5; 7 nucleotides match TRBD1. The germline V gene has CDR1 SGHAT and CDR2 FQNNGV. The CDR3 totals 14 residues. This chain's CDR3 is CANSLGLQGETQYF. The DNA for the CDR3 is TGTGCCAACAGCTTAGGTCTACAGGGGGAGACCCAGTACTTC.

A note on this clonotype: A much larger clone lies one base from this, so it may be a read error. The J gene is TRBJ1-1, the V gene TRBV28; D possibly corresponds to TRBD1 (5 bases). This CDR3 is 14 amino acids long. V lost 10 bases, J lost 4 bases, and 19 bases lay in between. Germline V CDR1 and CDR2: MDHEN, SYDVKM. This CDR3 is CANRTEGGGTEAFF. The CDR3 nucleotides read TGTGCCAACAGGACGGAGGGTGGGGGCACTGAAGCTTTCTTT.

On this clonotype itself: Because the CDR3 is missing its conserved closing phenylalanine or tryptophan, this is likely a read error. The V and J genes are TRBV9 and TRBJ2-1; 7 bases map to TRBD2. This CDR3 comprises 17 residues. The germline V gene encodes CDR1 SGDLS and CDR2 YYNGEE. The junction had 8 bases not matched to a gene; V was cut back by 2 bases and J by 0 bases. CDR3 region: CASSVSSGRSSYNEQFL. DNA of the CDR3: TGTGCCAGCAGCGTGTCTAGCGGAAGGAGCTCCTACAATGAGCAGTTCCTC.

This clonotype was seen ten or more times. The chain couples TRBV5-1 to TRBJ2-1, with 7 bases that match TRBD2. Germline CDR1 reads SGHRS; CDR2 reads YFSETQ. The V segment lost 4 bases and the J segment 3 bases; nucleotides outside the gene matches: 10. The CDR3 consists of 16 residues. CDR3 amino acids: CASSPVSSGVYNEQFF. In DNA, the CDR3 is TGCGCCAGCAGCCCGGTGTCTAGCGGAGTCTACAATGAGCAGTTCTTC.

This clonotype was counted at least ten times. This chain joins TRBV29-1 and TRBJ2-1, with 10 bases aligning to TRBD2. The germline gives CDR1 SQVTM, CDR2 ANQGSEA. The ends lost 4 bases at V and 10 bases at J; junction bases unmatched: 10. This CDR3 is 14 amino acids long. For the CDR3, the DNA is TGCAGCGTTGGAAGCGGGAGGGCCATAGGGGAGCAGTTCTTC. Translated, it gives CSVGSGRAIGEQFF.

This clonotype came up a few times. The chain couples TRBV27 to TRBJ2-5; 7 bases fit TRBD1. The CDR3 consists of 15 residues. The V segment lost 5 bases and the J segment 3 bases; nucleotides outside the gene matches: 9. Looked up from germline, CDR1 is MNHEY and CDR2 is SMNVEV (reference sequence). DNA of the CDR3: TGTGCCAGCAGTAACCCTCAAACAGGGGAAGAGACCCAGTACTTC. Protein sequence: CASSNPQTGEETQYF.

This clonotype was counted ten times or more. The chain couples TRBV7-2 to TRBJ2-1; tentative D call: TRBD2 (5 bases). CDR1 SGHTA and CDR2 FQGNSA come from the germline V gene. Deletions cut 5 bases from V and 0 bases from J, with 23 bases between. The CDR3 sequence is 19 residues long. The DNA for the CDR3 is TGTGCCAGCAGCCCCAACGTCTTTGCGGGCTCTTTCTCCTACAATGAGCAGTTCTTC. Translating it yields CASSPNVFAGSFSYNEQFF.

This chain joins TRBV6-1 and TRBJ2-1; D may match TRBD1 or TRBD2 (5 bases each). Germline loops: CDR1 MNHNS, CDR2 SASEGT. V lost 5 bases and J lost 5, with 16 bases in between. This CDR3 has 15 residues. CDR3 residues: CASSLPPGPNNEQFF. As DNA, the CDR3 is TGTGCCAGCAGTCTCCCGCCGGGGCCCAACAATGAGCAGTTCTTC.

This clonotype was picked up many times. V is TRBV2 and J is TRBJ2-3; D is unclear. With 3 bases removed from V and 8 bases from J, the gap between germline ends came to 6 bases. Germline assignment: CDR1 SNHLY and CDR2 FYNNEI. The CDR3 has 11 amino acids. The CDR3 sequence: CASSDPGTQYF. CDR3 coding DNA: TGTGCCAGCAGTGATCCGGGTACGCAGTATTTT.

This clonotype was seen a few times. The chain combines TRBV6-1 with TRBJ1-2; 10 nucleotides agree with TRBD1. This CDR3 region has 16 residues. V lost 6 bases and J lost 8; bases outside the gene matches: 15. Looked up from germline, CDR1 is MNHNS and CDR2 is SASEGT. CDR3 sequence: CASSETGGGSGRGYTF. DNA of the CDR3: TGTGCCAGCAGCGAGACAGGGGGCGGGTCCGGGAGGGGCTACACCTTC.

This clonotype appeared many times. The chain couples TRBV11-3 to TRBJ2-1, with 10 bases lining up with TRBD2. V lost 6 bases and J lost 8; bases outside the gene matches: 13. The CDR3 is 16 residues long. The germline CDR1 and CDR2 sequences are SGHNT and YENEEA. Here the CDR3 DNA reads TGTGCCAGCAGGGAACCCCTAGCGGGAGATACGCATGAGCAGTTCTTC. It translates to CASREPLAGDTHEQFF.

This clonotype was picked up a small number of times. CDR3 coding DNA: TGCAGTGCTAGAGATAGCGGGAGATTACGAAATGAGCAGTTCTTC. This codes for CSARDSGRLRNEQFF. V gene TRBV20-1 combines with J gene TRBJ2-1; 9 bases are shared with TRBD2. V gave up 0 bases and J gave up 7 bases; unmatched junction bases: 7. CDR1 is DFQATT and CDR2 is SNEGSKA in the germline V gene (reference sequence). This CDR3 comprises 15 residues.

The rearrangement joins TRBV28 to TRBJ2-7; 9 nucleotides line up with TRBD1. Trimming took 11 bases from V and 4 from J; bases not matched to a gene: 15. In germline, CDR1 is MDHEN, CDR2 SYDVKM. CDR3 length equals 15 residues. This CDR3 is CAGNPYGTGTYEQYF. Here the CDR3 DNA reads TGTGCCGGCAACCCTTACGGGACAGGGACATACGAGCAGTACTTC.

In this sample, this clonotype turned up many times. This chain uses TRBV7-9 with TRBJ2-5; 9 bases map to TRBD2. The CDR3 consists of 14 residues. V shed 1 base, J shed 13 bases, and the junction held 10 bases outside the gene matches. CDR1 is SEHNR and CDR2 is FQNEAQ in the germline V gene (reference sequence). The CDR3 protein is CASSLEVSGSPGYF. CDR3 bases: TGTGCCAGCAGCTTAGAGGTTAGCGGGAGCCCCGGGTACTTC.

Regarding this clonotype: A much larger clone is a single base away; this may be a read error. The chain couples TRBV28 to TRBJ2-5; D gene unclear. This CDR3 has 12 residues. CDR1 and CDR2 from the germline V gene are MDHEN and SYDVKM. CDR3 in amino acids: CASSSVQGTQYF. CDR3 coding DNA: TGTGCCAGCAGTTCGGTGCAAGGGACCCAGTACTTC.

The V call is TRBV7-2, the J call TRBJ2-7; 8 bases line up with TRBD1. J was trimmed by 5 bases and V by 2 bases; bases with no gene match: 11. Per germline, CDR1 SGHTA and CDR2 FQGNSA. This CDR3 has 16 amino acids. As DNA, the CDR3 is TGTGCCAGCAGCTTAACTTTGAGGCAGGGGGCTGACGAGCAGTACTTC. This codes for CASSLTLRQGADEQYF.